A selection of T cell receptor beta chains follows, all from one sample in a study of blood T cell repertoires in COVID-19. Sequencing used immunoSEQ multiplex PCR; TCRdb keeps in-frame clones, though not all of them. Seen here are more than 85,000 clones, about 76% observed once, and the top ten hold 30% to 45%. Input material: peripheral blood. The receptors were gathered from a man at least 80 years old with acute or convalescent COVID-19. Both conserved end residues are part of each CDR3. The D gene is left open where the match is weak. Clone size is shown for a subset of rows, as once, few, many or a class of expanded clone.

d_gene: .
v_gene: TRBV2
j_gene: TRBJ1-6
abundance: .
CDR3aa: CASSPGTVVSPLHF
CDR3nt: TGTGCCAGCAGTCCCGGGACTGTGGTTTCACCCCTCCACTTT

d_gene: .
v_gene: TRBV28
j_gene: TRBJ1-1
abundance: .
CDR3aa: CASSLPRGGNTEAFF
CDR3nt: TGTGCCAGCAGTTTACCCAGGGGCGGTAACACTGAAGCTTTCTTT

d_gene: .
v_gene: TRBV10-3
j_gene: TRBJ2-1
abundance: once
CDR3aa: CAISDSADEQFF
CDR3nt: TGTGCCATCAGTGACAGCGCCGATGAGCAGTTCTTC

d_gene: TRBD2
v_gene: TRBV5-1
j_gene: TRBJ2-5
abundance: .
CDR3aa: CASSTGLAGVVETQYF
CDR3nt: TGCGCCAGCAGCACAGGACTAGCGGGAGTTGTGGAGACCCAGTACTTC

d_gene: TRBD2
v_gene: TRBV29-1
j_gene: TRBJ2-1
abundance: .
CDR3aa: CSVVAGGLKNEQFF
CDR3nt: TGCAGCGTTGTAGCGGGAGGGTTAAAGAATGAGCAGTTCTTC

d_gene: .
v_gene: TRBV28
j_gene: TRBJ2-3
abundance: .
CDR3aa: CASSRSGFPSTDTQYF
CDR3nt: TGTGCCAGCAGTCGGAGTGGGTTCCCTAGCACAGATACGCAGTATTTT

d_gene: .
v_gene: TRBV28
j_gene: TRBJ2-2
abundance: .
CDR3aa: CASSLRRAPNTGELFF
CDR3nt: TGTGCCAGCAGTTTGCGGCGGGCTCCGAACACCGGGGAGCTGTTTTTT

d_gene: .
v_gene: TRBV6-2/TRBV6-3
j_gene: TRBJ2-5
abundance: .
CDR3aa: CASSYRGLETQYF
CDR3nt: TGTGCCAGCAGTTACAGAGGGCTGGAGACCCAGTACTTC

d_gene: .
v_gene: TRBV3-1/TRBV3-2
j_gene: TRBJ2-1
abundance: .
CDR3aa: CASSQALAPEFYNEQFF
CDR3nt: TGTGCCAGCAGCCAGGCCCTAGCACCTGAGTTCTACAATGAGCAGTTCTTC

d_gene: TRBD1
v_gene: TRBV19
j_gene: TRBJ1-6
abundance: .
CDR3aa: CASSTGQGRSYNSPLHF
CDR3nt: TGTGCCAGTAGTACCGGACAGGGGAGATCCTATAATTCACCCCTCCACTTT

d_gene: .
v_gene: TRBV25-1
j_gene: TRBJ1-6
abundance: .
CDR3aa: CASLSSYNSPLHF
CDR3nt: TGTGCCAGCTTGAGCTCCTATAATTCACCCCTCCACTTT

d_gene: TRBD1
v_gene: TRBV28
j_gene: TRBJ1-5
abundance: .
CDR3aa: CASSFSGGLGTSNQPQHF
CDR3nt: TGTGCCAGCAGTTTTTCAGGGGGTTTAGGTACGAGCAATCAGCCCCAGCATTTT

d_gene: .
v_gene: TRBV15
j_gene: TRBJ1-5
abundance: .
CDR3aa: CATSRAENQPQHF
CDR3nt: TGTGCCACCAGCAGAGCGGAGAATCAGCCCCAGCATTTT

d_gene: .
v_gene: TRBV29-1
j_gene: TRBJ1-4
abundance: .
CDR3aa: CSVRTGSGNEKLFF
CDR3nt: TGCAGCGTTCGTACCGGGAGTGGTAATGAAAAACTGTTTTTT

d_gene: TRBD1
v_gene: TRBV19
j_gene: TRBJ1-1
abundance: .
CDR3aa: CASSSWTGVGSTEAFF
CDR3nt: TGTGCCAGTAGTAGCTGGACAGGGGTCGGTAGCACTGAAGCTTTCTTT

d_gene: .
v_gene: TRBV28
j_gene: TRBJ1-2
abundance: .
CDR3aa: CASSSYRVYGYTF
CDR3nt: TGTGCCAGCAGTTCGTACAGGGTATATGGCTACACCTTC

d_gene: TRBD1
v_gene: TRBV18
j_gene: TRBJ1-1
abundance: .
CDR3aa: CASTTGFPEAFF
CDR3nt: TGTGCCAGCACGACAGGGTTCCCTGAAGCTTTCTTT

d_gene: .
v_gene: TRBV7-2
j_gene: TRBJ2-1
abundance: .
CDR3aa: CASSLQASYNEQFF
CDR3nt: TGTGCCAGCAGCTTACAGGCCTCCTACAATGAGCAGTTCTTC

d_gene: .
v_gene: TRBV18
j_gene: TRBJ1-4
abundance: few
CDR3aa: CASSPHHFNQGYNEKLFF
CDR3nt: TGTGCCAGCTCACCACACCACTTTAATCAGGGCTATAATGAAAAACTGTTTTTT

d_gene: .
v_gene: TRBV6-5
j_gene: TRBJ1-1
abundance: .
CDR3aa: CASMNRLEWSTEAFF
CDR3nt: TGTGCCAGCATGAACAGGCTGGAGTGGAGCACTGAAGCTTTCTTT

d_gene: TRBD1
v_gene: TRBV5-1
j_gene: TRBJ2-3
abundance: .
CDR3aa: CASSLGQASTDTQYF
CDR3nt: TGCGCCAGCAGCCTGGGACAGGCCTCCACAGATACGCAGTATTTT

d_gene: .
v_gene: TRBV28
j_gene: TRBJ1-5
abundance: .
CDR3aa: CASRKEQGRGLQPQHF
CDR3nt: TGTGCCAGCAGAAAAGAACAGGGTAGGGGCTTACAGCCCCAGCATTTT

d_gene: .
v_gene: TRBV10-3
j_gene: TRBJ1-3
abundance: many
CDR3aa: CAISEAGLSGNTIYF
CDR3nt: TGTGCCATCAGTGAGGCGGGCTTGTCTGGAAACACCATATATTTT

d_gene: .
v_gene: TRBV5-1
j_gene: TRBJ1-3
abundance: .
CDR3aa: CASSLQGTGNTIYF
CDR3nt: TGCGCCAGCAGCTTACAGGGTACTGGAAACACCATATATTTT

d_gene: .
v_gene: TRBV9
j_gene: TRBJ2-7
abundance: .
CDR3aa: CASSVYSNSYEQYF
CDR3nt: TGTGCCAGCAGCGTATACAGTAACTCCTACGAGCAGTACTTC

d_gene: .
v_gene: TRBV30
j_gene: TRBJ1-5
abundance: .
CDR3aa: CAWSFHSNQPQHF
CDR3nt: TGTGCCTGGAGTTTCCATAGCAATCAGCCCCAGCATTTT

d_gene: TRBD1
v_gene: TRBV5-8
j_gene: TRBJ1-5
abundance: .
CDR3aa: CASSSNRGSNQPQHF
CDR3nt: TGTGCCAGCAGCTCGAACAGGGGTAGCAATCAGCCCCAGCATTTT

d_gene: TRBD1
v_gene: TRBV27
j_gene: TRBJ2-3
abundance: once
CDR3aa: CASSPRDRRF
CDR3nt: TGTGCCAGCAGTCCCCGGGACAGGCGATTT

d_gene: .
v_gene: TRBV27
j_gene: TRBJ2-7
abundance: few
CDR3aa: CASSLAGGGGAYEQYF
CDR3nt: TGTGCCAGCAGTTTAGCTGGAGGGGGGGGCGCCTACGAGCAGTACTTC

d_gene: .
v_gene: TRBV2
j_gene: TRBJ1-6
abundance: few
CDR3aa: CASSGEQAGSPLHF
CDR3nt: TGTGCCAGCAGTGGAGAACAGGCTGGATCACCCCTCCACTTT

d_gene: TRBD1
v_gene: TRBV6-5
j_gene: TRBJ2-2
abundance: .
CDR3aa: CASRRDSNTGELFF
CDR3nt: TGTGCCAGCAGACGGGACAGCAACACCGGGGAGCTGTTTTTT

d_gene: .
v_gene: TRBV21-1
j_gene: TRBJ2-7
abundance: .
CDR3aa: CASSKPQPLSGPNYEQYF
CDR3nt: TGTGCCAGCAGCAAACCCCAACCTCTTAGCGGACCTAACTACGAGCAGTACTTC

d_gene: .
v_gene: TRBV6-2/TRBV6-3
j_gene: TRBJ2-1
abundance: .
CDR3aa: CASSYSEYEQFF
CDR3nt: TGTGCCAGCAGTTACTCCGAGTATGAGCAGTTCTTC